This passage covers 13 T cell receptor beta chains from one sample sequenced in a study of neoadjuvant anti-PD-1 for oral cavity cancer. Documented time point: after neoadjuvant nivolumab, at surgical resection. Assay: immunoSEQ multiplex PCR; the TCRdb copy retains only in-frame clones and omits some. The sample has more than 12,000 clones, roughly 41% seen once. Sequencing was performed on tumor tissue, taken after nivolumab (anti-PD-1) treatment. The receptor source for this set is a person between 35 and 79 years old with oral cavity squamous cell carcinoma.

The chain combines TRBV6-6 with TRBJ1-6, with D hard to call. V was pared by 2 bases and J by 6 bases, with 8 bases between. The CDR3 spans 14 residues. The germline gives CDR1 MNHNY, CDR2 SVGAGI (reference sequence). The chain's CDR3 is CASSYAASNSPLHF. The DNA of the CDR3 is TGTGCCAGCAGTTACGCAGCAAGTAATTCACCCCTCCACTTT.

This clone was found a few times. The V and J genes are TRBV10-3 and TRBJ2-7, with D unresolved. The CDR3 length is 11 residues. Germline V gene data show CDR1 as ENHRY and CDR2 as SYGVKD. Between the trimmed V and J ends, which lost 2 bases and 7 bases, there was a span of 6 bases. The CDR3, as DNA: TGTGCCATCAGTGAGACCGAAGAGCAGTACTTC. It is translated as CAISETEEQYF.

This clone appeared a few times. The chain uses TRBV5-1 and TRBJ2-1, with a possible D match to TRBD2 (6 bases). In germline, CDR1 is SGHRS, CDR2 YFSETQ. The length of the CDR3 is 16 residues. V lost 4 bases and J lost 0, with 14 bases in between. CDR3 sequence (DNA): TGCGCCAGCAGCGCACAGTCTAGCGTCTCCTACAATGAGCAGTTCTTC. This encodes CASSAQSSVSYNEQFF.

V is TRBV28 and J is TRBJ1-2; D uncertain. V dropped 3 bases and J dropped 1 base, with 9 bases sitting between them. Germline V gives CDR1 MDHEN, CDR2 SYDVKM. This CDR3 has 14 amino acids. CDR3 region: CASSFPDGNYGYTF. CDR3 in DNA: TGTGCCAGCAGTTTCCCTGACGGTAACTATGGCTACACCTTC.

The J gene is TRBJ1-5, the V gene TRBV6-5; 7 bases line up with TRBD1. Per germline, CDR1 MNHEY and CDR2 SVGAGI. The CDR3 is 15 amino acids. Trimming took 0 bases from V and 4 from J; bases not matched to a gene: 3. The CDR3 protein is CASSYSGGRNQPQHF. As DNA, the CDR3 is TGTGCCAGCAGTTACTCAGGGGGCCGGAATCAGCCCCAGCATTTT.

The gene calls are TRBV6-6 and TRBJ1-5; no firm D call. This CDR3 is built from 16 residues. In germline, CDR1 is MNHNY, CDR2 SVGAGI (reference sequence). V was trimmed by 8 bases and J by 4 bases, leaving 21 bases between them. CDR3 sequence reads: CASDPGLPLYNQPQHF. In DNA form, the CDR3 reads TGTGCCAGCGATCCGGGCCTACCACTCTATAATCAGCCCCAGCATTTT.

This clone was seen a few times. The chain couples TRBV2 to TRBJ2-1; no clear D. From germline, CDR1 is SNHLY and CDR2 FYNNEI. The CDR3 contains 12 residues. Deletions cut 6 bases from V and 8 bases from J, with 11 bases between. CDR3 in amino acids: CASSPLYYEQFF. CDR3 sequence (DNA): TGTGCCAGCAGCCCTCTGTACTATGAGCAGTTCTTC.

CDR3 sequence reads: CASSLVGENGYTF. The CDR3 DNA reads as TGCGCCAGCAGCTTGGTAGGGGAAAATGGCTACACCTTC. The V and J genes are TRBV5-1 and TRBJ1-2; possibly TRBD1 for D (5 bases). Germline CDR1 and CDR2: SGHRS and YFSETQ. The CDR3 loop spans 13 amino acids. V lost 0 bases and J lost 6, with 9 bases in between. Full variable domain (outside the CDR3, taken from reference TRBV5-1 and TRBJ1-2): KAGVTQTPRYLIKTRGQQVTLSCSPISGHRSVSWYQQTPGQGLQFLFEYFSETQRNKGNFPGRFSGRQFSNSRSEMNVSTLELGDSALYLCASSLVGENGYTFGSGTRLTVV.

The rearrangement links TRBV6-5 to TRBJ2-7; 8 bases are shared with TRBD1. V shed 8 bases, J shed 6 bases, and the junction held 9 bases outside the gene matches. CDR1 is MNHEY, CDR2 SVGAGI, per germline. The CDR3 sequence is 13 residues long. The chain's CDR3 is CASRRGQGAEQYF. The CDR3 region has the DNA TGTGCCAGCCGAAGAGGACAGGGAGCCGAGCAGTACTTC.

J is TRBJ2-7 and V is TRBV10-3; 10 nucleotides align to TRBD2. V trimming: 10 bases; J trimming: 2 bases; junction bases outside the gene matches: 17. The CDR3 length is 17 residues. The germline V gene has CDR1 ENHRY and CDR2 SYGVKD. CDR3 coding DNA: TGTGCCACCCGGGGTAGCGGGGGGTCTGAAGAAACCTACGAGCAGTACTTC. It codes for CATRGSGGSEETYEQYF.

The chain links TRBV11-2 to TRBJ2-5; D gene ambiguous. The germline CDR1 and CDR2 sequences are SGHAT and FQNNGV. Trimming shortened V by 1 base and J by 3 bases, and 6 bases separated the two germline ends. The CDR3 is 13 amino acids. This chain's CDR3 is CASSLVGKETQYF. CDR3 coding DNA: TGTGCCAGCAGCTTAGTAGGGAAAGAGACCCAGTACTTC.

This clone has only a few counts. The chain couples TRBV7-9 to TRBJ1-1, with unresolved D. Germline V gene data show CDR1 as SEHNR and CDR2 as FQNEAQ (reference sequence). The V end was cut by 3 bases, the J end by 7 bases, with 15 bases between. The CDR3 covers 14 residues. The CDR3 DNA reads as TGTGCCAGCAGCTTGTACAACATCCAAGGTGAAGCTTTCTTT. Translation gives CASSLYNIQGEAFF.

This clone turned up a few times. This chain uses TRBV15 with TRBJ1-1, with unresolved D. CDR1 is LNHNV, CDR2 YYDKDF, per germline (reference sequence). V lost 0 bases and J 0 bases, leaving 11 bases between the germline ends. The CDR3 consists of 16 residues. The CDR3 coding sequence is TGTGCCACCAGCAGAGATGGCGGGTTCCTGAACACTGAAGCTTTCTTT. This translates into CATSRDGGFLNTEAFF. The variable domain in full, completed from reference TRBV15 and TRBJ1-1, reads DAMVIQNPRYQVTQFGKPVTLSCSQTLNHNVMYWYQQKSSQAPKLLFHYYDKDFNNEADTPDNFQSRRPNTSFCFLDIRSPGLGDTAMYLCATSRDGGFLNTEAFFGQGTRLTVV.